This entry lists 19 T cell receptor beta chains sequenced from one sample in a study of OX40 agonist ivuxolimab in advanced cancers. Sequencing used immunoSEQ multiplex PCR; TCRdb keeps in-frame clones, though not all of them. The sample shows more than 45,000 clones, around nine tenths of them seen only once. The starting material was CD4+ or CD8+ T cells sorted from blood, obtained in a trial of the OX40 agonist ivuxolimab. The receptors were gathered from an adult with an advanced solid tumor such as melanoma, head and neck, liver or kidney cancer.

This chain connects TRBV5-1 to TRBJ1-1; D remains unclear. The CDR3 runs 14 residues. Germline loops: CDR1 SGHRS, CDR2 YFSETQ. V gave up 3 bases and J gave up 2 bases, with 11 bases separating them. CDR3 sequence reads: CASSSGRRNTEAFF. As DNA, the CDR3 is TGCGCCAGCAGCTCTGGACGGAGAAACACTGAAGCTTTCTTT.

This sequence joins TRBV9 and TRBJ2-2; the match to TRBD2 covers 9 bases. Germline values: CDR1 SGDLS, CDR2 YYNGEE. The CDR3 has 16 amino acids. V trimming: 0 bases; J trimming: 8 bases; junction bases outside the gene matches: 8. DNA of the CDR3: TGTGCCAGCAGCGTAGTACCTAGCGGGAATTTAGGGGAGCTGTTTTTT. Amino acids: CASSVVPSGNLGELFF.

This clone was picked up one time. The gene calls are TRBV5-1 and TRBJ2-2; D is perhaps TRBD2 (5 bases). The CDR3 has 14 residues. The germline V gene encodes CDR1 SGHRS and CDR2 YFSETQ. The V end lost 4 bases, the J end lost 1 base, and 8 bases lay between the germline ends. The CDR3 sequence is CASSPTMNTGELFF. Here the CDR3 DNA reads TGCGCCAGCAGCCCGACTATGAACACCGGGGAGCTGTTTTTT.

The CDR3 loop is CASSLVGTEAFF. The CDR3 coding sequence is TGTGCCAGCTCACTGGTTGGCACTGAAGCTTTCTTT. This chain connects TRBV18 to TRBJ1-1; D not resolved. CDR3 length equals 12 residues. The germline V gene encodes CDR1 KGHSH and CDR2 LQKENI. Trimming cost V 4 bases and J 4 bases, with 7 bases left between them.

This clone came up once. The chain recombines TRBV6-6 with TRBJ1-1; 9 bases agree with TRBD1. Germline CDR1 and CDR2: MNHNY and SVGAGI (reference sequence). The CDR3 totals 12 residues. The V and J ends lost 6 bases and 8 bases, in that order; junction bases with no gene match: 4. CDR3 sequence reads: CASSRTGAEAFF. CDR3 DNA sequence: TGTGCCAGCAGCCGGACAGGGGCCGAAGCTTTCTTT.

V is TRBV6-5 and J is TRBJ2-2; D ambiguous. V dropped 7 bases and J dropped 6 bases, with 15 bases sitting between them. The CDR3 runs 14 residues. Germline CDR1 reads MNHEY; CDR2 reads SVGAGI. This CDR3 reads CASTLTGFAGELFF. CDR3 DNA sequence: TGTGCCAGCACCCTAACTGGGTTCGCCGGGGAGCTGTTTTTT.

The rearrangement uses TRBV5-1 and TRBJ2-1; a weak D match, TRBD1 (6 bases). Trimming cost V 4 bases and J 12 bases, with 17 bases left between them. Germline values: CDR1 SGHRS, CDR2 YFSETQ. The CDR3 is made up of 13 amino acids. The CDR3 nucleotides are TGCGCCAGCAGCCCCGGGACACCCTTTCGGCAGTTCTTC. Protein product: CASSPGTPFRQFF.

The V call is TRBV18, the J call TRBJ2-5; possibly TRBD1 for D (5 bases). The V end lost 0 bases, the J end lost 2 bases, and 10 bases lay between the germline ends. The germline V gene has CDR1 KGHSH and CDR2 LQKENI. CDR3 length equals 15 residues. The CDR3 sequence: CASSPPSGWQETQYF. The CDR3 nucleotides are TGTGCCAGCTCACCACCTTCAGGGTGGCAAGAGACCCAGTACTTC.

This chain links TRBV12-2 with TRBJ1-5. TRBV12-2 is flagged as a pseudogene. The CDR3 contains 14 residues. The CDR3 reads CASRDDFLNQPQHF. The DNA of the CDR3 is TGTGCAAGTCGCGATGACTTTCTCAATCAGCCCCAGCATTTT.

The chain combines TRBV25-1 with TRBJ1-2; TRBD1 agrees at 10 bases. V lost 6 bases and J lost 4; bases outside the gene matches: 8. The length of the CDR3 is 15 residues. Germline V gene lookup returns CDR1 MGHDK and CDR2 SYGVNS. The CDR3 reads CASSRMTGGSYGYTF. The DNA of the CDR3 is TGTGCCAGCAGCCGCATGACAGGGGGCTCCTATGGCTACACCTTC.

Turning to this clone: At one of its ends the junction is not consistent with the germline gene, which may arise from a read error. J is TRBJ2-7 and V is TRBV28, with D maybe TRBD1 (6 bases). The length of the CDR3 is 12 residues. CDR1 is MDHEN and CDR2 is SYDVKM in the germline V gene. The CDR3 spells CASSPGQRPVFF. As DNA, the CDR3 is TGTGCCAGCAGCCCAGGACAGAGGCCAGTATTCTTC.

The CDR3 protein is CASSLSPPGQGGDTQYF. In DNA form, the CDR3 reads TGTGCCAGCAGCTTAAGCCCACCGGGACAGGGGGGCGATACGCAGTATTTT. The rearrangement uses TRBV7-3 and TRBJ2-3; TRBD1 matches 11 bases. Germline CDR1 reads SGHTA; CDR2 reads FQGTGA. The CDR3 is 17 amino acids. V lost 1 base to trimming and J lost 6 bases; unmatched junction nucleotides: 9. The full variable domain, completed using reference TRBV7-3 and TRBJ2-3, is GAGVSQTPSNKVTEKGKYVELRCDPISGHTALYWYRQSLGQGPEFLIYFQGTGAADDSGLPNDRFFAVRPEGSVSTLKIQRTERGDSAVYLCASSLSPPGQGGDTQYFGPGTRLTVL.

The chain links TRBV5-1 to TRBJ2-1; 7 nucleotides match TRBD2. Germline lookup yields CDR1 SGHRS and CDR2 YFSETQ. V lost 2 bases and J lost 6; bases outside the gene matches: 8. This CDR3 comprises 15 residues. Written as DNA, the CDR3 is TGCGCCAGCAGCTTTGGAGCTAGCGGCCTCAATGAGCAGTTCTTC. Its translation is CASSFGASGLNEQFF.

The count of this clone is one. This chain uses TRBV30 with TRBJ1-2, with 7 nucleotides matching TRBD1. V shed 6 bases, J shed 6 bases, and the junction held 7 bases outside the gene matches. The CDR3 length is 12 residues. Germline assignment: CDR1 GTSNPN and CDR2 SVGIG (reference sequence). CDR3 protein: CACQGQKDGYTF. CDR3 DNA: TGTGCCTGCCAGGGACAGAAGGATGGCTACACCTTC. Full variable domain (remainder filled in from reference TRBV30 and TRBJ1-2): SQTIHQWPATLVQPVGSPLSLECTVEGTSNPNLYWYRQAAGRGLQLLFYSVGIGQISSEVPQNLSASRPQDRQFILSSKKLLLSDSGFYLCACQGQKDGYTFGSGTRLTVV.

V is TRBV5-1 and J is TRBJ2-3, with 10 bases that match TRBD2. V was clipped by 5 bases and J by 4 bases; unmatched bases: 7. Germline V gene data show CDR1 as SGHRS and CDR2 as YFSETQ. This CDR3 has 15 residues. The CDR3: CASRPSSGSADTQYF. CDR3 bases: TGCGCCAGCAGGCCTTCTAGCGGGAGTGCAGATACGCAGTATTTT.

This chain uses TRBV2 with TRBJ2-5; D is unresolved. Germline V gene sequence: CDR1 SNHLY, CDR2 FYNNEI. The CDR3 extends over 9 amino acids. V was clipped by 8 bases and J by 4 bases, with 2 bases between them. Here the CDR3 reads CASGETQYF. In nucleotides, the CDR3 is TGTGCCAGCGGAGAGACCCAGTACTTC.

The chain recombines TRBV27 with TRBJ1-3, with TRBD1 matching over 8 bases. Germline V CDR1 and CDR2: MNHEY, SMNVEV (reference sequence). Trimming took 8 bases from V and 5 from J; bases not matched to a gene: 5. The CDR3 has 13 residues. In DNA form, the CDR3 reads TGTGCCAGCCGAGGACAGGGTCGAAACACCATATATTTT. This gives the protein CASRGQGRNTIYF.

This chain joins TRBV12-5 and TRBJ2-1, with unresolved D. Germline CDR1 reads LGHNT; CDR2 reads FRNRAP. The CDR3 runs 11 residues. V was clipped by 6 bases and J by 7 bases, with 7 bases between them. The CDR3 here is CASGSWNEQFF. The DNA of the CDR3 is TGTGCTAGTGGAAGTTGGAATGAGCAGTTCTTC.

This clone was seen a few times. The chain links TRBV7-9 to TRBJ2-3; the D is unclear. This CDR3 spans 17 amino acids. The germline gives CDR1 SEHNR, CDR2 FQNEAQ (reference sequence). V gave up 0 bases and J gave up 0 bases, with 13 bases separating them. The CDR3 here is CASSLAVSTTSTDTQYF. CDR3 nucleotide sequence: TGTGCCAGCAGCTTAGCGGTTTCCACAACTAGCACAGATACGCAGTATTTT. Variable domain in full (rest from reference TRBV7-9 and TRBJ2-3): DTGVSQNPRHKITKRGQNVTFRCDPISEHNRLYWYRQTLGQGPEFLTYFQNEAQLEKSRLLSDRFSAERPKGSFSTLEIQRTEQGDSAMYLCASSLAVSTTSTDTQYFGPGTRLTVL.